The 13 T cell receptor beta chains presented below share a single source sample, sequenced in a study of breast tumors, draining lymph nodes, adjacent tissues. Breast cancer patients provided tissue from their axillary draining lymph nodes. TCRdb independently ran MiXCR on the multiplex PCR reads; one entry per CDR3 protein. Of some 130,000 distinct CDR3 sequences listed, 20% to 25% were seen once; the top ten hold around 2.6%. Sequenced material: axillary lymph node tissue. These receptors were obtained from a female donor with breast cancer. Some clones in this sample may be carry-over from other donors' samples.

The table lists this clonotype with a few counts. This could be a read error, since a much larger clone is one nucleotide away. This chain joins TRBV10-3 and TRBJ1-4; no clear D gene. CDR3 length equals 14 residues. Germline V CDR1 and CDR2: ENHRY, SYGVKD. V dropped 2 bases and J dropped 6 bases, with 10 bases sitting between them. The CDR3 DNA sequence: TGTGCCATCAGTGAGGGAGGGAGGGATGAAAAACTGTTTTTT. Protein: CAISEGGRDEKLFF.

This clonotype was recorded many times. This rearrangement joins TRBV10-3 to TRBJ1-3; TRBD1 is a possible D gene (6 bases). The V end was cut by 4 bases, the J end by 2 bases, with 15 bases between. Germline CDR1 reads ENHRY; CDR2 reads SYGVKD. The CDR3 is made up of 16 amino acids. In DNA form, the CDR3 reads TGTGCCATCAGTGCCGGGGGCGGAGTGACTGGAAACACCATATATTTT. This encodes CAISAGGGVTGNTIYF.

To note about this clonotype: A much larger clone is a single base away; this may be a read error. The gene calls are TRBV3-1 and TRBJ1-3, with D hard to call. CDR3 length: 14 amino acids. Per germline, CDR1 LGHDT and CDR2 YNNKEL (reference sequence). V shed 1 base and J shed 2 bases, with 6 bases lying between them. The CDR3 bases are TGTGCCAGCAGCCAAGCCATCACTGGAAACACCATATATTTT. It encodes CASSQAITGNTIYF.

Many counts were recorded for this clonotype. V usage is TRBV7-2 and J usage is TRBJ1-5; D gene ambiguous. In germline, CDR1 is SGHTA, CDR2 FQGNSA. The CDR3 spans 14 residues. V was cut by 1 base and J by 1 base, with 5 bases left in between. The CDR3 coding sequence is TGTGCCAGCAGCTTAGTTGGCAGCAATCAGCCCCAGCATTTT. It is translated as CASSLVGSNQPQHF. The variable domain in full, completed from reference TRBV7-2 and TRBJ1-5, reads GAGVSQSPSNKVTEKGKDVELRCDPISGHTALYWYRQSLGQGLEFLIYFQGNSAPDKSGLPSDRFSAERTGGSVSTLTIQRTQQEDSAVYLCASSLVGSNQPQHFGDGTRLSIL.

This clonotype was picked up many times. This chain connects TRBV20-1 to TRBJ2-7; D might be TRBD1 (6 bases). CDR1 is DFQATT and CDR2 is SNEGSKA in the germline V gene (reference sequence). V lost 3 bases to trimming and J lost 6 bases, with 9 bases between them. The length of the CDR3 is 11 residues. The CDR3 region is CSARPGAEQYF. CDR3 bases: TGCAGTGCTAGGCCAGGGGCCGAGCAGTACTTC.

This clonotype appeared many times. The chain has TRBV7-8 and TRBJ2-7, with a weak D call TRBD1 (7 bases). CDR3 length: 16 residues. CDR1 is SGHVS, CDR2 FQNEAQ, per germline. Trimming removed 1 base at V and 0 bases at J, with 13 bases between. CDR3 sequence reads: CASSLGRDSYSYEQYF. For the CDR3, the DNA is TGTGCCAGCAGCTTAGGGAGGGACAGCTACTCCTACGAGCAGTACTTC.

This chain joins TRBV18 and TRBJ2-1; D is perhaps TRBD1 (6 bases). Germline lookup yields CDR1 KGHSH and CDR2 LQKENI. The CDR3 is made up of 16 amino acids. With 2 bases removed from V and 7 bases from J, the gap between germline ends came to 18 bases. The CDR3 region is CASSPTGTRGKNEQFF. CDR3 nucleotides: TGTGCCAGCTCACCAACCGGGACAAGGGGAAAAAATGAGCAGTTCTTC.

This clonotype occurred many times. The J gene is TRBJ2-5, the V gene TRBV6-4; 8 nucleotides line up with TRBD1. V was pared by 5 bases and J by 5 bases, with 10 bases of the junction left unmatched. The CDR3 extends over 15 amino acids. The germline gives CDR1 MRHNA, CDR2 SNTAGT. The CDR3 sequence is CASSPGQGSWETQYF. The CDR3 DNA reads TGTGCCAGCAGTCCCGGACAGGGCAGTTGGGAGACCCAGTACTTC.

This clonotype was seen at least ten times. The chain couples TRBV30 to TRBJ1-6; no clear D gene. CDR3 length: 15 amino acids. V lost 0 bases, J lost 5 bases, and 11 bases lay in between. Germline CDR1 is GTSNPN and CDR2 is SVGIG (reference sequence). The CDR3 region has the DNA TGTGCCTGGAGTGTGCTAGGCGGGAATAATTCACCCCTCCACTTT. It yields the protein CAWSVLGGNNSPLHF.

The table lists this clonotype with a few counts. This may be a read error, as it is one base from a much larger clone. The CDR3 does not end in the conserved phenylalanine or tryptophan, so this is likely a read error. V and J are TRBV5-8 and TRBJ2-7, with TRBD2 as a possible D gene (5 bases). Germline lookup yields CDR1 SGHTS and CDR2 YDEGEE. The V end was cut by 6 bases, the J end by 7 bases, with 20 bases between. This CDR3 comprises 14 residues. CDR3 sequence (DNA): TGTGCCAGCAACCAAATCGGGGTCACTAGGGAGCAGTACCTC. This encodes CASNQIGVTREQYL.

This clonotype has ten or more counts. The CDR3 here is CASSQGGTGYTF. CDR3 coding DNA: TGTGCCAGTAGCCAGGGGGGGACCGGCTACACCTTC. The gene calls are TRBV19 and TRBJ1-2; 7 bases line up with TRBD1. The V and J ends lost 6 bases and 8 bases, in that order; junction bases with no gene match: 6. CDR3 length: 12 residues. Germline CDR1 reads LNHDA; CDR2 reads SQIVND (reference sequence).

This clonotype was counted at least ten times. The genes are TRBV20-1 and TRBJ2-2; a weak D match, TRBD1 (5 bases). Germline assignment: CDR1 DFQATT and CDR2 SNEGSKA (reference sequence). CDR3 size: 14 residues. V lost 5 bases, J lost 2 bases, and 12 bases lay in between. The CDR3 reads CSARLGQNTGELFF. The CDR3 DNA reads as TGCAGTGCTCGGCTGGGGCAAAACACCGGGGAGCTGTTTTTT.

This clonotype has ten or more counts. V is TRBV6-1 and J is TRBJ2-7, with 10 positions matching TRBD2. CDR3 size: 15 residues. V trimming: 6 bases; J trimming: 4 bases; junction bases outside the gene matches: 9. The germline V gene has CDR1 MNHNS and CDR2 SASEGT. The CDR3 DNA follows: TGTGCCAGCAGCAAAGCGGGGACTAGCGCTTACGAGCAGTACTTC. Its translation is CASSKAGTSAYEQYF.